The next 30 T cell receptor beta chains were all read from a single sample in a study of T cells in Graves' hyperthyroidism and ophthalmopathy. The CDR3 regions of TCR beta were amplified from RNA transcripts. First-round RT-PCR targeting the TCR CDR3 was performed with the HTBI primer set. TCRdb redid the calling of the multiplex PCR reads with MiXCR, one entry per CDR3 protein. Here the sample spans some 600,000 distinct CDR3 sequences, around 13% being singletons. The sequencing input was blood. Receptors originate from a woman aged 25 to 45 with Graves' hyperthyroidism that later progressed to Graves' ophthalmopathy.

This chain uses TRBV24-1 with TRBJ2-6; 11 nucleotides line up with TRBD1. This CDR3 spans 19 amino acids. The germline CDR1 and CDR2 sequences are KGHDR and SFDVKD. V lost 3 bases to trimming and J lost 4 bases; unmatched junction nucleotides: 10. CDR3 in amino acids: CATSDRRTGGARGANVLTF. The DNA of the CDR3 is TGTGCCACCAGTGATCGACGGACAGGGGGCGCGAGGGGGGCCAACGTCCTGACTTTC.

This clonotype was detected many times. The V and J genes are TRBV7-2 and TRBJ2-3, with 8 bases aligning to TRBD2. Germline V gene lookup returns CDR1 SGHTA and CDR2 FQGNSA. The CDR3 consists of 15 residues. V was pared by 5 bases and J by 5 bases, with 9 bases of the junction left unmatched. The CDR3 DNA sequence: TGTGCCAGCAGCAAAGACGGGAGGGCCTTAGATACGCAGTATTTT. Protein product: CASSKDGRALDTQYF. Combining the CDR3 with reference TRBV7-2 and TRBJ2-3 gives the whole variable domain GAGVSQSPSNKVTEKGKDVELRCDPISGHTALYWYRQSLGQGLEFLIYFQGNSAPDKSGLPSDRFSAERTGGSVSTLTIQRTQQEDSAVYLCASSKDGRALDTQYFGPGTRLTVL.

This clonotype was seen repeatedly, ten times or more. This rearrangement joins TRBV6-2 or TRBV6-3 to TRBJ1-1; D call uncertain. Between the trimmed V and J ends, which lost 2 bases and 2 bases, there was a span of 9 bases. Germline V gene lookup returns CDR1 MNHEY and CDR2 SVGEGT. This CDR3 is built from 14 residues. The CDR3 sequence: CASSYLQDNTEAFF. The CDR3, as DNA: TGTGCCAGCAGTTACCTCCAGGACAACACTGAAGCTTTCTTT.

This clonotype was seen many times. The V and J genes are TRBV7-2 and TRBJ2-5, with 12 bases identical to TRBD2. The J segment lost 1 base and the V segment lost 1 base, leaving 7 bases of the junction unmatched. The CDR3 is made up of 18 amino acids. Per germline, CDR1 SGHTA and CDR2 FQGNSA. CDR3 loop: CASSLVATSGSGQETQYF. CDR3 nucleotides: TGTGCCAGCAGCTTAGTAGCGACTAGCGGGAGTGGCCAAGAGACCCAGTACTTC. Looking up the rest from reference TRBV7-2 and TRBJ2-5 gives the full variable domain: GAGVSQSPSNKVTEKGKDVELRCDPISGHTALYWYRQSLGQGLEFLIYFQGNSAPDKSGLPSDRFSAERTGGSVSTLTIQRTQQEDSAVYLCASSLVATSGSGQETQYFGPGTRLLVL.

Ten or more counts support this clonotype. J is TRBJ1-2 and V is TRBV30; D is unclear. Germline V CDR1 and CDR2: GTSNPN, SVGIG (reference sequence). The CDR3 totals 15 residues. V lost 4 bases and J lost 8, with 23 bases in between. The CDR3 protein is CAWNPTYRRVLGYTF. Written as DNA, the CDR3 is TGTGCCTGGAATCCCACCTACCGACGGGTACTGGGCTACACCTTC.

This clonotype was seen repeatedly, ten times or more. The CDR3 is CASSSWGRSNQPQHF. CDR3 sequence (DNA): TGTGCCAGTAGTAGTTGGGGGCGCAGCAATCAGCCCCAGCATTTT. V gene TRBV19 combines with J gene TRBJ1-5; D may be TRBD1 (6 bases). Trimming removed 4 bases at V and 1 base at J, with 11 bases between. The CDR3 runs 15 residues. Germline V gene sequence: CDR1 LNHDA, CDR2 SQIVND (reference sequence).

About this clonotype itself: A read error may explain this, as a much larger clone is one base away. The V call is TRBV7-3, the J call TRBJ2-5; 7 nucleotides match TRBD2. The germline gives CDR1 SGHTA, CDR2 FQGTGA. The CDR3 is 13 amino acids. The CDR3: CATSLAGGEAQYF. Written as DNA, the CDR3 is TGTGCCACCAGCTTAGCGGGCGGGGAGGCCCAGTACTTC.

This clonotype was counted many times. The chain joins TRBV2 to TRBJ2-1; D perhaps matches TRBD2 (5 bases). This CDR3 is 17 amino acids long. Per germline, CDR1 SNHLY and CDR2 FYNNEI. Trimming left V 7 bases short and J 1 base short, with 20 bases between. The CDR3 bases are TGTGCCAGCAACCAACGGGGTTCCCTTGGATCCTACAATGAGCAGTTCTTC. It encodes CASNQRGSLGSYNEQFF.

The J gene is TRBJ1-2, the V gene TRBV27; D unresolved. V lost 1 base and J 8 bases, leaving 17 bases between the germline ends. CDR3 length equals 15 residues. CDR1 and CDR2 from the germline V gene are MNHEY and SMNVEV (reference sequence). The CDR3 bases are TGTGCCAGCAGTTTATTTCAGGACCAGCTTCGGGGCTACACCTTC. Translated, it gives CASSLFQDQLRGYTF.

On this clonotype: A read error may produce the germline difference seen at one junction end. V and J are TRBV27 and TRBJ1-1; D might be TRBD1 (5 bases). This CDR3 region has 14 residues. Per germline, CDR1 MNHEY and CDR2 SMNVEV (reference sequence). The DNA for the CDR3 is TGTGCCAGCAGTTTTGCAGGGACGAACACTGAAGCTTCCTTT. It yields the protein CASSFAGTNTEASF.

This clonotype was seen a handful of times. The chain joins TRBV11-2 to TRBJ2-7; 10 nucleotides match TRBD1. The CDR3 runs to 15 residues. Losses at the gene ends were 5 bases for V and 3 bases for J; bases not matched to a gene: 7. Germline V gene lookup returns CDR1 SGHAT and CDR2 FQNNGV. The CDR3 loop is CASSQPGQGIYEQYF. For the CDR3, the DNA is TGTGCCAGCAGCCAACCGGGACAGGGGATCTACGAGCAGTACTTC.

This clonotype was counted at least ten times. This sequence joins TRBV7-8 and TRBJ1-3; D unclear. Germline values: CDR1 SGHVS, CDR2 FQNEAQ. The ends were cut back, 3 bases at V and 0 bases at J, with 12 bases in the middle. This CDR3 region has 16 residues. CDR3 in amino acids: CASSFGTLASGNTIYF. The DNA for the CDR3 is TGTGCCAGCAGCTTTGGAACATTGGCCTCTGGAAACACCATATATTTT.

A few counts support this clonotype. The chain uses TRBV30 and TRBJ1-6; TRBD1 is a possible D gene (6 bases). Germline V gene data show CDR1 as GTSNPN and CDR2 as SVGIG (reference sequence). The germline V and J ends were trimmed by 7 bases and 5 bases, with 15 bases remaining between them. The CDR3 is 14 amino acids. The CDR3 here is CASDSTGHNSPLHF. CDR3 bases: TGTGCCTCAGACTCGACAGGACATAATTCACCCCTCCACTTT.

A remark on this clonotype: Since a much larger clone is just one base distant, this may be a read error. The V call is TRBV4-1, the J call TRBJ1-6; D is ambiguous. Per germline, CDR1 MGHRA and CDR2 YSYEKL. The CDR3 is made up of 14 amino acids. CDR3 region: CASSQDIERVPPHF. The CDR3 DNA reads TGCGCCAGCAGCCAAGATATCGAGAGGGTACCCCCCCACTTT.

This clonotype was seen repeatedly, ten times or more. CDR3 residues: CASRPGFRSISIDNEQFF. CDR3 DNA sequence: TGTGCCAGTAGGCCCGGGTTCAGGTCGATAAGCATAGACAATGAGCAGTTCTTC. V gene TRBV19 combines with J gene TRBJ2-1; D remains unclear. The CDR3 length is 18 residues. Trimming took off 6 bases at V and 5 bases at J, with 26 bases between the two ends. In germline, CDR1 is LNHDA, CDR2 SQIVND (reference sequence).

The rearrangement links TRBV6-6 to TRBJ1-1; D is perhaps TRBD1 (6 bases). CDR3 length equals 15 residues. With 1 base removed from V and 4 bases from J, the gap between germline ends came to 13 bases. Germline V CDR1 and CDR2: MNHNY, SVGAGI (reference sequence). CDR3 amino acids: CASSYFGGGGTEAFF. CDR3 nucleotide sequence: TGTGCCAGCAGTTACTTTGGGGGAGGGGGCACTGAAGCTTTCTTT.

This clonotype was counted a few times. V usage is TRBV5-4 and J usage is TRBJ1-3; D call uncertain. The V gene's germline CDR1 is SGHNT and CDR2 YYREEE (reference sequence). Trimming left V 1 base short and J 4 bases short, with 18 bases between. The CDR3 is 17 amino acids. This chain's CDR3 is CASSLYGKGSRGNTIYF. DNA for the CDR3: TGTGCCAGCAGCTTGTATGGCAAAGGGTCAAGGGGAAACACCATATATTTT.

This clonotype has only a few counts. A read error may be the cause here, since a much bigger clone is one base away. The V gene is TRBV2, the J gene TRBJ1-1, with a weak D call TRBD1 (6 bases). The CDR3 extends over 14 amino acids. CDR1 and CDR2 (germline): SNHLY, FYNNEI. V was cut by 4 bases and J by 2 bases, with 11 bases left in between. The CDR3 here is CASSVGADNTEAFF. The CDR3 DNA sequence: TGTGCCAGCAGTGTGGGGGCAGATAACACTGAAGCTTTCTTT.

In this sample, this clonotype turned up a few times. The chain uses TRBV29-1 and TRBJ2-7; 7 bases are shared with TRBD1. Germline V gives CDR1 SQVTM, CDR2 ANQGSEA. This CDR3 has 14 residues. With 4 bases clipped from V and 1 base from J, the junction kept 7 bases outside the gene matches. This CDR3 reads CSVGGQSLSYEQYF. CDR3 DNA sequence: TGCAGCGTTGGGGGACAGTCCCTATCCTACGAGCAGTACTTC.

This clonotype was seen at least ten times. This CDR3 reads CSASGTSGSSYNEQFF. The CDR3 nucleotides are TGCAGTGCTAGCGGGACTAGCGGAAGCTCCTACAATGAGCAGTTCTTC. V usage is TRBV20-1 and J usage is TRBJ2-1, with 11 bases that match TRBD2. The germline V gene encodes CDR1 DFQATT and CDR2 SNEGSKA (reference sequence). This CDR3 is 16 amino acids long. J lost 0 bases, V lost 3 bases, and 4 bases had no gene match.

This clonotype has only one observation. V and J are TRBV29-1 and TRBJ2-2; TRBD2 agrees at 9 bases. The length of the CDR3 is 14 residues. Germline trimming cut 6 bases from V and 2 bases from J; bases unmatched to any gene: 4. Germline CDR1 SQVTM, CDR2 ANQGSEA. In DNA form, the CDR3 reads TGCAGCGTCGGGACTAGCCTAAACACCGGGGAGCTGTTTTTT. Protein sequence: CSVGTSLNTGELFF.

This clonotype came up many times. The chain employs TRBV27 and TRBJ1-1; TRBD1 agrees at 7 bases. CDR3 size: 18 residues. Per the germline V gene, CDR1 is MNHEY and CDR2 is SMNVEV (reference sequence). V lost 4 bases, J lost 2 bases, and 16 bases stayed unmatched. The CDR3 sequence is CASSSPTGSRRSNTEAFF. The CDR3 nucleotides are TGTGCCAGCAGTTCCCCGACAGGGAGCAGGCGGAGCAACACTGAAGCTTTCTTT.

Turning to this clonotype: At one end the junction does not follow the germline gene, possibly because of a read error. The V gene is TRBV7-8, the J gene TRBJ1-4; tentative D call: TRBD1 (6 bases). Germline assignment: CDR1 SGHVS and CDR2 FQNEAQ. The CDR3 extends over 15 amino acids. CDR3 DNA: TGTGCCAACAGCCCCGACAGGATGCTTAATGAAAAACTGTTTTTT. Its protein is CANSPDRMLNEKLFF.

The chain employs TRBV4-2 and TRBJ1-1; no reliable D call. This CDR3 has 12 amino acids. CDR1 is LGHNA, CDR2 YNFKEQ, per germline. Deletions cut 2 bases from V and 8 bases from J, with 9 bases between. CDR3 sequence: CASSQSPLEAFF. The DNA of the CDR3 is TGTGCCAGCAGCCAATCCCCCTTGGAAGCTTTCTTT.

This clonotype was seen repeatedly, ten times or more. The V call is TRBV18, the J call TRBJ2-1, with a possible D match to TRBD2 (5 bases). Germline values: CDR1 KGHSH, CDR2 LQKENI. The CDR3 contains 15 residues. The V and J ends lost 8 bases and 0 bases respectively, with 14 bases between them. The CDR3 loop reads CASSLNRDSYNEQFF. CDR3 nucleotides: TGTGCCAGCAGTTTAAACCGGGACTCCTACAATGAGCAGTTCTTC. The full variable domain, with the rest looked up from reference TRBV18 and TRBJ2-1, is NAGVMQNPRHLVRRRGQEARLRCSPMKGHSHVYWYRQLPEEGLKFMVYLQKENIIDESGMPKERFSAEFPKEGPSILRIQQVVRGDSAAYFCASSLNRDSYNEQFFGPGTRLTVL.

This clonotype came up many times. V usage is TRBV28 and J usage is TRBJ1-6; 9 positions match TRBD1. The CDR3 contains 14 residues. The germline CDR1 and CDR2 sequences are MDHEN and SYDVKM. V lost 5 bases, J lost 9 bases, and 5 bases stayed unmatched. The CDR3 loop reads CASSTGQGGSPLHF. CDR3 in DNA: TGTGCCAGCAGTACGGGACAGGGTGGTTCACCCCTCCACTTT.

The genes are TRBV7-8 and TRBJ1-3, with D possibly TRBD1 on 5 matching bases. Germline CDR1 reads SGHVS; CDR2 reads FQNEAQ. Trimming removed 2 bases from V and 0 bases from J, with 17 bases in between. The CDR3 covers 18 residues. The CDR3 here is CASSLQGWDAFSGNTIYF. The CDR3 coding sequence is TGTGCCAGCAGCTTACAAGGGTGGGACGCCTTCTCTGGAAACACCATATATTTT.

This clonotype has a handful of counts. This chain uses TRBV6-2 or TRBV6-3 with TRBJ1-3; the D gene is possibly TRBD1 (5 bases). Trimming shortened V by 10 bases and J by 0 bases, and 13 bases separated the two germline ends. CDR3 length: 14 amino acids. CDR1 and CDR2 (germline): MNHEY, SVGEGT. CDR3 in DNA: TGTGCCACCCAAGGGGATACCTCTGGAAACACCATATATTTT. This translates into CATQGDTSGNTIYF.

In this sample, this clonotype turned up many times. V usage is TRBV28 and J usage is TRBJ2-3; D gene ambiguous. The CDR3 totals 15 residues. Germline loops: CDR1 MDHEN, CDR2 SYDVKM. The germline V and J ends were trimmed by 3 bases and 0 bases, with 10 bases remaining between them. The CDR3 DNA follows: TGTGCCAGCAGTTTGCCCACTACTAGCACAGATACGCAGTATTTT. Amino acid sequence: CASSLPTTSTDTQYF.

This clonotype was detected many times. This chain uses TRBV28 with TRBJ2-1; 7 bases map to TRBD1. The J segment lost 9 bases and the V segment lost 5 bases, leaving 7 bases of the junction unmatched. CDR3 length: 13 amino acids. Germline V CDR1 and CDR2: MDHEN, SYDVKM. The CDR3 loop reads CASSRGQAFEQFF. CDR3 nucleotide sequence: TGTGCCAGCAGTCGAGGACAGGCCTTTGAGCAGTTCTTC.